A single sample is the source of the 28 T cell receptor beta chains below, sequenced in a study of Graves' ophthalmopathy and Graves' hyperthyroidism. RNA transcripts served as template for amplifying TCR beta CDR3 sequences. First-round RT-PCR used HTBI primers; second-round multiplex PCR followed. TCRdb reanalysed the multiplex PCR reads using MiXCR and keeps one entry per CDR3 protein. The sample has 600,000 to 650,000 distinct CDR3 sequences; over 20% are singletons. Sample: peripheral blood. These receptors were taken from a woman younger than 30 with stable Graves' hyperthyroidism. Some clones in this sample may be carry-over from other donors' samples.

This clonotype has at least ten counts. This chain uses TRBV7-3 with TRBJ2-5; the D gene is possibly TRBD1 (6 bases). V lost 2 bases, J lost 2 bases, and 12 bases lay in between. Looked up from germline, CDR1 is SGHTA and CDR2 is FQGTGA. The CDR3 has 15 residues. CDR3 sequence reads: CASSLWGLGQETQYF. DNA of the CDR3: TGTGCCAGCAGCTTATGGGGGCTAGGTCAAGAGACCCAGTACTTC.

This clonotype was counted at least ten times. As DNA, the CDR3 is TGTGCCAGCAGTACAACCTCCGGGACAGGGGGTTCACCCCTCCACTTT. Protein: CASSTTSGTGGSPLHF. V usage is TRBV6-1 and J usage is TRBJ1-6; TRBD1 agrees at 11 bases. The CDR3 runs 16 residues. V shed 5 bases and J 9 bases; nucleotides not matched to a gene: 9. The V gene's germline CDR1 is MNHNS and CDR2 SASEGT.

This clonotype was seen repeatedly, ten times or more. The chain employs TRBV11-2 and TRBJ2-2, with D hard to call. Per the germline V gene, CDR1 is SGHAT and CDR2 is FQNNGV. This CDR3 comprises 17 residues. Trimming removed 5 bases at V and 4 bases at J, with 20 bases between. The CDR3 sequence is CASSPRLGYFITGELFF. The CDR3 DNA reads TGTGCCAGCAGCCCCCGGCTAGGGTATTTTATCACCGGGGAGCTGTTTTTT. Full variable domain (remainder filled in from reference TRBV11-2 and TRBJ2-2): EAGVAQSPRYKIIEKRQSVAFWCNPISGHATLYWYQQILGQGPKLLIQFQNNGVVDDSQLPKDRFSAERLKGVDSTLKIQPAKLEDSAVYLCASSPRLGYFITGELFFGEGSRLTVL.

This clonotype occurred many times. The chain carries TRBV6-1 and TRBJ2-4, with 11 nucleotides matching TRBD1. V dropped 7 bases and J dropped 3; count of bases not matched to a gene: 5. This CDR3 comprises 15 residues. Germline V gives CDR1 MNHNS, CDR2 SASEGT. CDR3 nucleotides: TGTGCCAGCAACACGGGACAGGGGGACAAAAACATTCAGTACTTC. Protein sequence: CASNTGQGDKNIQYF.

This clonotype was observed many times. CDR3 DNA: TGTGCCAGCAGTTTACTGTCGGTCAGGGCCATGAACACTGAAGCTTTCTTT. Protein: CASSLLSVRAMNTEAFF. The chain employs TRBV27 and TRBJ1-1; weak D call: TRBD1 (5 bases). V lost 2 bases, J lost 0 bases, and 16 bases lay in between. CDR1 MNHEY and CDR2 SMNVEV come from the germline V gene (reference sequence). This CDR3 is 17 amino acids long.

This clonotype has a count of ten or more. The chain employs TRBV20-1 and TRBJ2-2; D is possibly TRBD2 (5 bases). This CDR3 has 13 amino acids. V was cut by 6 bases and J by 4 bases, with 12 bases left in between. Germline V gene lookup returns CDR1 DFQATT and CDR2 SNEGSKA (reference sequence). CDR3 protein: CSAIDEGTGELFF. CDR3 nucleotide sequence: TGCAGTGCCATAGACGAGGGCACCGGGGAGCTGTTTTTT.

The chain is built from TRBV6-2 or TRBV6-3 and TRBJ1-3; D might be TRBD1 (6 bases). Germline V gives CDR1 MNHEY, CDR2 SVGEGT. The CDR3 has 16 amino acids. Trimming removed 6 bases at V and 0 bases at J, with 15 bases between. This chain's CDR3 is CASSLDPDSSGNTIYF. DNA for the CDR3: TGTGCCAGCAGCTTGGATCCGGACAGCTCTGGAAACACCATATATTTT.

In its sample, this clonotype was seen many times. V usage is TRBV27 and J usage is TRBJ1-1, with no clear D. Trimming took off 5 bases at V and 1 base at J, with 8 bases between the two ends. The CDR3 consists of 13 residues. Germline V gives CDR1 MNHEY, CDR2 SMNVEV (reference sequence). The CDR3 coding sequence is TGTGCCAGCAGTCGGAGGGAGAACACTGAAGCTTTCTTT. It translates to CASSRRENTEAFF.

This clonotype was seen ten or more times. The rearrangement joins TRBV12-3 or TRBV12-4 to TRBJ1-5; D is unresolved. Between the trimmed V and J ends, which lost 3 bases and 3 bases, there was a span of 12 bases. This CDR3 region has 15 residues. The CDR3 spells CASSLRPYVNQPQHF. CDR3 DNA sequence: TGTGCCAGCAGTTTGAGGCCCTACGTCAATCAGCCCCAGCATTTT.

This clonotype was picked up one time. V gene TRBV28 combines with J gene TRBJ1-1, with D unresolved. V was shortened by 10 bases and J by 0 bases, with 12 bases between the two germline ends. This CDR3 is 13 amino acids long. Germline loops: CDR1 MDHEN, CDR2 SYDVKM. The chain's CDR3 is CAIALRMNTEAFF. The CDR3 coding sequence is TGTGCCATCGCCCTACGGATGAACACTGAAGCTTTCTTT.

This clonotype occurred many times. The chain carries TRBV20-1 and TRBJ1-2; D unresolved. The CDR3 runs to 16 residues. With 6 bases removed from V and 6 bases from J, the gap between germline ends came to 26 bases. Germline CDR1 DFQATT, CDR2 SNEGSKA (reference sequence). In DNA form, the CDR3 reads TGCAGTGCCGCTAGCCCGTCCGCCGGCGCGCATCATGGCTACACCTTC. It specifies CSAASPSAGAHHGYTF.

This clonotype was found many times. CDR3 nucleotide sequence: TGTGCCAGCTCACCACTAGCAGGGATCACTGAAGCTTTCTTT. This translates into CASSPLAGITEAFF. The chain links TRBV18 to TRBJ1-1; perhaps TRBD1 as D (5 bases). This CDR3 contains 14 residues. Trimming stripped 1 base from V and 4 bases from J, with 10 bases between. In germline, CDR1 is KGHSH, CDR2 LQKENI.

The chain couples TRBV7-2 to TRBJ2-7; D not certain. The CDR3 loop spans 13 amino acids. Trimming left V 2 bases short and J 3 bases short, with 8 bases between. The germline V gene encodes CDR1 SGHTA and CDR2 FQGNSA. The CDR3 DNA reads as TGTGCCAGCAGCTTATGGGTTGGCTACGAGCAGTACTTC. Its protein product is CASSLWVGYEQYF.

This clonotype was observed at least ten times. The V call is TRBV20-1, the J call TRBJ1-1, with a tentative D call TRBD1 (5 bases). From germline, CDR1 is DFQATT and CDR2 SNEGSKA (reference sequence). Trimming removed 6 bases at V and 5 bases at J, with 19 bases between. CDR3 length equals 14 residues. CDR3 in amino acids: CSAEQMRGSTEAFF. Here the CDR3 DNA reads TGCAGTGCCGAACAAATGAGGGGTTCAACTGAAGCTTTCTTT.

The V and J genes are TRBV13 and TRBJ2-7, with 11 nucleotides matching TRBD2. The V segment lost 5 bases and the J segment 7 bases; nucleotides outside the gene matches: 16. The CDR3 totals 17 residues. Germline values: CDR1 PRHDT, CDR2 FYEKMQ (reference sequence). DNA of the CDR3: TGTGCCAGCAGCCTTACCGGAGATAGCGGGGGGGCCTGGGAGCAGTACTTC. Its protein is CASSLTGDSGGAWEQYF.

The sample holds many counts of this clonotype. This rearrangement joins TRBV12-3 or TRBV12-4 to TRBJ1-6; D is possibly TRBD1 (5 bases). This CDR3 is 15 amino acids long. Trimming left V 7 bases short and J 6 bases short, with 16 bases between. The CDR3 region has the DNA TGTGCCAGCACCCAGGGAGATAGGACTAATTCACCCCTCCACTTT. Protein sequence: CASTQGDRTNSPLHF.

The V call is TRBV3-1, the J call TRBJ1-2; 7 nucleotides agree with TRBD1. The CDR3 runs 15 residues. The germline CDR1 and CDR2 sequences are LGHDT and YNNKEL (reference sequence). J lost 3 bases, V lost 5 bases, and 9 bases had no gene match. The CDR3 DNA follows: TGTGCCAGCAGCATCGGGAGGGGGCGAGACTATGGCTACACCTTC. It is translated as CASSIGRGRDYGYTF.

J is TRBJ1-1 and V is TRBV15; D gene unclear. The germline V and J ends were trimmed by 0 bases and 0 bases, with 5 bases remaining between them. The CDR3 has 14 residues. Germline CDR1 and CDR2: LNHNV and YYDKDF (reference sequence). CDR3 in DNA: TGTGCCACCAGCAGAGAGACCATGAACACTGAAGCTTTCTTT. Its translation: CATSRETMNTEAFF.

This clonotype has only a few counts. V is TRBV6-5 and J is TRBJ2-2; D might be TRBD2 (5 bases). The germline V gene has CDR1 MNHEY and CDR2 SVGAGI. Trimming removed 4 bases at V and 6 bases at J, with 15 bases between. The CDR3 has 15 amino acids. CDR3 loop: CASSSDMGSAGELFF. The CDR3 region has the DNA TGTGCCAGCAGTTCCGACATGGGGAGTGCCGGGGAGCTGTTTTTT.

V is TRBV12-3 or TRBV12-4 and J is TRBJ1-5, with 12 bases fitting TRBD1. The CDR3 covers 17 residues. The V and J ends lost 6 bases and 3 bases, in that order; junction bases with no gene match: 9. The CDR3 loop reads CASSLTGTGGLNQPQHF. The CDR3 coding sequence is TGTGCCAGCAGCTTGACCGGGACAGGGGGCCTCAATCAGCCCCAGCATTTT.

As concerns this clonotype: The junction and the germline gene differ at one end; a read error may be behind it. CDR3 coding DNA: TGTACCAGCAGCCAAGGGGGGGGGCCCCAAGAGACCCAGTACTTC. Residues: CTSSQGGGPQETQYF. V and J are TRBV3-1 and TRBJ2-5; TRBD2 might be the D (7 bases). The CDR3 sequence is 15 residues long. The germline CDR1 and CDR2 sequences are LGHDT and YNNKEL (reference sequence).

The chain employs TRBV12-5 and TRBJ1-6; no firm D call. This CDR3 is 13 amino acids long. Trimming shortened V by 7 bases and J by 7 bases, and 11 bases separated the two germline ends. The V gene's germline CDR1 is LGHNT and CDR2 FRNRAP. CDR3 nucleotide sequence: TGTGCTAGTGCCGGCGCGGGGAATTCACCCCTCCACTTT. Translation: CASAGAGNSPLHF.

This clonotype was seen ten or more times. The CDR3 bases are TGTGCCAGCAGGGACGGGCAGGCCTACGAGCAGTACTTC. Translation gives CASRDGQAYEQYF. The chain carries TRBV28 and TRBJ2-7; D remains ambiguous. The CDR3 has 13 residues. Germline values: CDR1 MDHEN, CDR2 SYDVKM. The V gene lost 6 bases and the J gene lost 2 bases, with 11 bases spanning the gap.

At least ten counts were recorded for this clonotype. V gene TRBV30 combines with J gene TRBJ2-5; 8 nucleotides agree with TRBD2. V shed 6 bases and J 2 bases; nucleotides not matched to a gene: 5. CDR1 GTSNPN and CDR2 SVGIG come from the germline V gene (reference sequence). The CDR3 extends over 13 amino acids. The DNA for the CDR3 is TGTGCCTGCTCCGGGACTAGTCAAGAGACCCAGTACTTC. Amino acid sequence: CACSGTSQETQYF. The full variable domain, in which reference TRBV30 and TRBJ2-5 provide the parts outside the CDR3, is SQTIHQWPATLVQPVGSPLSLECTVEGTSNPNLYWYRQAAGRGLQLLFYSVGIGQISSEVPQNLSASRPQDRQFILSSKKLLLSDSGFYLCACSGTSQETQYFGPGTRLLVL.

In its sample, this clonotype was seen many times. The chain uses TRBV7-2 and TRBJ2-7; 8 bases align to TRBD1. The CDR3 totals 13 residues. V gave up 7 bases and J gave up 6 bases; unmatched junction bases: 8. Germline CDR1 is SGHTA and CDR2 is FQGNSA. The CDR3 sequence: CASNPGTGTEQYF. In DNA, the CDR3 is TGTGCCAGCAATCCCGGGACAGGTACCGAGCAGTACTTC.

J is TRBJ2-7 and V is TRBV5-1; 10 nucleotides agree with TRBD1. Germline V gene lookup returns CDR1 SGHRS and CDR2 YFSETQ. This CDR3 region has 17 residues. V gave up 1 base and J gave up 3 bases; unmatched junction bases: 10. CDR3 nucleotides: TGCGCCAGCAGCTTGCCCGCAACCGGGACAGGGGTCTACGAGCAGTACTTC. Its translation is CASSLPATGTGVYEQYF.

This clonotype has a count of ten or more. V usage is TRBV27 and J usage is TRBJ2-7; D gene ambiguous. The CDR3 loop spans 15 amino acids. CDR1 is MNHEY, CDR2 SMNVEV, per germline (reference sequence). Trimming took 5 bases from V and 2 from J, leaving 16 bases between them. The CDR3 coding sequence is TGTGCCAGCAGTATCCGGGCCGAAAATCCCTACGAGCAGTACTTC. Its translation is CASSIRAENPYEQYF.

This clonotype was picked up many times. The CDR3 does not end in the conserved phenylalanine or tryptophan, so this is likely a read error. This chain uses TRBV20-1 with TRBJ1-2; tentative D call: TRBD1 (6 bases). V was trimmed by 6 bases and J by 8 bases, leaving 19 bases between them. CDR1 is DFQATT, CDR2 SNEGSKA, per germline (reference sequence). The CDR3 extends over 13 amino acids. The CDR3 region is CSALQGSVGGYTS. The CDR3 DNA reads as TGCAGTGCCCTACAGGGATCGGTAGGCGGCTACACCTCC.